This T cell receptor beta chain appears in the sequencing data of a study of cytomegalovirus exposure and HLA in healthy donors. Study as a whole: In an earlier analysis, around 100 million unique TCR beta sequences were found from some 200 million T cells. Whole-study findings and limits: In a later analysis, HLA-associated TCR beta chains were more clonally expanded than equally common others. The authors listed 150 to 200 TCR beta chains as cytomegalovirus-associated.

The V end lost 6 bases, the J end lost 0 bases, and 13 bases lay between the germline ends. Germline V gene data show CDR1 as SGDLS and CDR2 as YYNGEE. This CDR3 comprises 15 residues. Nominal health characterized the donors when sampled, though unrecorded immune exposures were likely. The PCR employed 60 Vbeta primers together with 13 Jbeta primers. TCRdb's copy holds only in-frame clones and misses some; the assay was immunoSEQ multiplex PCR. The sample holds 77,000 or so clones. Details on this clone: The target antigen is unknown.

This chain links TRBV9 with TRBJ2-1; D might be TRBD2 (6 bases). The sequenced sample consisted of PBMCs. This receptor was obtained from a young man in good health and CMV-seronegative. The chain's CDR3 is CASTRDGSSYNEQFF. The CDR3 bases are TGTGCCAGCACCAGAGACGGGAGCTCCTACAATGAGCAGTTCTTC.